This is a list of T cell receptor beta chains from one sample in a study of T cell responses to AZD1222 COVID-19 vaccine. The repertoire was sequenced with immunoSEQ multiplex PCR; TCRdb's copy has only in-frame clones and lacks some. The repertoire has about 100,000 clones, 85% to 95% of them found once; the top ten carry around 4.7%. Sequences were derived from peripheral blood, sampled on day 0 of AZD1222 vaccination. These receptors were taken from an adult in good health. CDR3s include the opening cysteine and the closing phenylalanine or tryptophan. The order of the fields is V gene, clone size, D gene, J gene, CDR3 DNA, CDR3 protein. A D gene is named only where the DNA matches it firmly. Only part of the rows carry a size: once, few, many, or a class if the clone is expanded.

v_gene: TRBV9; abundance: -; d_gene: TRBD1; j_gene: TRBJ1-5; CDR3nt: TGTGCCAGCAGCAGCACAGGGGGGAGGGATCAGCCCCAGCATTTT; CDR3aa: CASSSTGGRDQPQHF
v_gene: TRBV7-2; abundance: once; d_gene: TRBD1; j_gene: TRBJ2-7; CDR3nt: TGTGCCAGCACTTCTAGACAGGGACCCTACGAGCAGTACTTC; CDR3aa: CASTSRQGPYEQYF
v_gene: TRBV11-3; abundance: -; d_gene: -; j_gene: TRBJ2-7; CDR3nt: TGTGCCAGCAGCTCCCTTCCGGTCGCGTCCTACGAGCAGTACTTC; CDR3aa: CASSSLPVASYEQYF
v_gene: TRBV5-6; abundance: -; d_gene: TRBD1; j_gene: TRBJ1-6; CDR3nt: TGTGCCAGCAGCCGGAACAGGGGAGATTCACCCCTCCACTTT; CDR3aa: CASSRNRGDSPLHF
v_gene: TRBV27; abundance: -; d_gene: TRBD1; j_gene: TRBJ2-7; CDR3nt: TGTGCCAGCAGTTTGTCGGGACAGCTCGTCCACGAGCAGTACTTC; CDR3aa: CASSLSGQLVHEQYF
v_gene: TRBV6-5; abundance: -; d_gene: TRBD1; j_gene: TRBJ2-3; CDR3nt: TGTGCCAGCAGGGGGACAGGAGATACGCAGTATTTT; CDR3aa: CASRGTGDTQYF
v_gene: TRBV19; abundance: -; d_gene: TRBD1; j_gene: TRBJ2-7; CDR3nt: TGTGCCAGCCGAACTGGGAGGACAGGGTCCAACGAGCAGTACTTC; CDR3aa: CASRTGRTGSNEQYF
v_gene: TRBV10-3; abundance: -; d_gene: -; j_gene: TRBJ1-2; CDR3nt: TGTGCCATCAGTGAGTCAGGACTGCGGGGCTACACCTTC; CDR3aa: CAISESGLRGYTF
v_gene: TRBV19; abundance: -; d_gene: -; j_gene: TRBJ1-5; CDR3nt: TGTGCCAGTAGTATTGGGGGGGGCAGGGCTAGCAATCAGCCCCAGCATTTT; CDR3aa: CASSIGGGRASNQPQHF
v_gene: TRBV6-5; abundance: -; d_gene: TRBD1; j_gene: TRBJ1-6; CDR3nt: TGTGCCAGCAGTTACGCGCCGGGACAGCCGAATTCACCCCTCCACTTT; CDR3aa: CASSYAPGQPNSPLHF